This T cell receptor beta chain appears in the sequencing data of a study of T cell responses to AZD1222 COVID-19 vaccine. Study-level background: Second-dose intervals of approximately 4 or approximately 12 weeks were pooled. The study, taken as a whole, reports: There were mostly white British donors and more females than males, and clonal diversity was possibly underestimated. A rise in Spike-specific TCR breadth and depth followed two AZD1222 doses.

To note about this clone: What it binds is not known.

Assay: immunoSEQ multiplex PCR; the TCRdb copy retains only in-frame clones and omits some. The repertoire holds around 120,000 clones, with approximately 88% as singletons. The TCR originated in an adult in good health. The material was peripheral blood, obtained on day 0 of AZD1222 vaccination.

CDR3 in DNA: TGTGCCAGCAGCCCCGACAGGGTGAATACGCAGTATTTT. It translates to CASSPDRVNTQYF. This chain links TRBV7-2 with TRBJ2-3; 7 bases align to TRBD1. The V gene end was trimmed by 5 bases and the J gene end by 7 bases; junction bases not matched to a gene: 6. The germline CDR1 and CDR2 sequences are SGHTA and FQGNSA. The CDR3 is made up of 13 amino acids.